These 10 T cell receptor beta chains share one sample of origin, sequenced in a study of blood T cells in healthy people across ages. Through a sample-barcoded 5' primer and a J-beta primer mix, a second PCR was run for roughly 7 to 11 cycles. Each CDR3 protein is one row after TCRdb ran MiXCR on the 5' RACE reads. The data contain around 580,000 distinct CDR3 sequences, around 48% of them seen just once; the ten biggest clones take up 20% to 25%. Sample: blood. These receptors were collected from a man older than 75 in good health.

This clonotype came up a few times. This rearrangement joins TRBV6-5 to TRBJ1-6; 9 bases are a match to TRBD1. V was pared by 7 bases and J by 7 bases, with 8 bases of the junction left unmatched. This CDR3 has 15 amino acids. Germline V lookup: CDR1 MNHEY, CDR2 SVGAGI. CDR3 in amino acids: CASNQLTGGNSPLHF. The CDR3 DNA is TGTGCCAGCAACCAATTGACAGGGGGAAATTCACCCCTCCACTTT.

The rearrangement links TRBV27 to TRBJ2-1, with no clear D. Per germline, CDR1 MNHEY and CDR2 SMNVEV (reference sequence). The germline V and J ends were trimmed by 6 bases and 0 bases, with 15 bases remaining between them. The CDR3 loop spans 16 amino acids. The CDR3 is CASSRTASSSYNEQFF. CDR3 sequence (DNA): TGTGCCAGCAGCCGCACAGCTTCTAGCTCCTACAATGAGCAGTTCTTC.

This sequence joins TRBV7-9 and TRBJ2-1; 9 positions match TRBD1. Trimming at V came to 6 bases and at J to 5 bases, leaving 5 bases not matched to a gene. Germline lookup yields CDR1 SEHNR and CDR2 FQNEAQ (reference sequence). This CDR3 region has 14 residues. The CDR3, as DNA: TGTGCCAGCAGGACGGGACAGGGCAACAATGAGCAGTTCTTC. This sequence encodes CASRTGQGNNEQFF. The full variable domain, rest sourced from reference TRBV7-9 and TRBJ2-1, is DTGVSQNPRHKITKRGQNVTFRCDPISEHNRLYWYRQTLGQGPEFLTYFQNEAQLEKSRLLSDRFSAERPKGSFSTLEIQRTEQGDSAMYLCASRTGQGNNEQFFGPGTRLTVL.

This clonotype was seen a handful of times. V is TRBV7-2 and J is TRBJ2-3; 15 nucleotides line up with TRBD2. The CDR3 has 17 residues. The J segment lost 7 bases and the V segment lost 2 bases, leaving 7 bases of the junction unmatched. The germline gives CDR1 SGHTA, CDR2 FQGNSA. The CDR3 nucleotides read TGTGCCAGCAGCTTAAGGGGGACTAGCGGGAGGACATATACGCAGTATTTT. Amino acids: CASSLRGTSGRTYTQYF.

In regard to this clonotype: A read error may explain this, as a much larger clone is one base away. The chain joins TRBV29-1 to TRBJ2-6; D uncertain. The V and J ends lost 4 bases and 0 bases respectively, with 4 bases between them. In germline, CDR1 is SQVTM, CDR2 ANQGSEA. The CDR3 runs to 13 residues. The CDR3 loop is CSVVGSGANVLTF. The CDR3 DNA is TGCAGCGTTGTCGGCTCTGGGGCCAACGTCCTGACTTTC.

This clonotype was found once. V usage is TRBV7-8 and J usage is TRBJ2-3; the D is unclear. V lost 0 bases, J lost 6 bases, and 16 bases lay in between. CDR3 length equals 16 residues. Germline CDR1 and CDR2: SGHVS and FQNEAQ. The CDR3 region has the DNA TGTGCCAGCAGCTTAGCGACTGGCCTCAGATTGGATACGCAGTATTTT. Residues: CASSLATGLRLDTQYF.

The rearrangement links TRBV7-6 to TRBJ2-7, with D perhaps matching TRBD2 (6 bases). Germline loops: CDR1 SGHVS, CDR2 FNYEAQ. Trimming stripped 2 bases from V and 3 bases from J, with 14 bases between. This CDR3 is 15 amino acids long. CDR3 DNA sequence: TGTGCCAGCAGCTTAAACCCAGGGAGGAGCTACGAGCAGTACTTC. Encoded protein: CASSLNPGRSYEQYF.

This clonotype appeared a few times. The chain uses TRBV27 and TRBJ2-4; maybe TRBD1 (6 bases). The assigned J gene may be wrong: the sequence end matches TRBJ2-7 better. Looked up from germline, CDR1 is MNHEY and CDR2 is SMNVEV (reference sequence). The CDR3 extends over 14 amino acids. The CDR3 region has the DNA TGTGCCAGCAGTTCGAAGGGACAAATCTACGAGCAGTACTTC. This gives the protein CASSSKGQIYEQYF.

The chain combines TRBV7-2 with TRBJ1-1; 7 bases are shared with TRBD1. V lost 3 bases, J lost 3 bases, and 7 bases stayed unmatched. Germline V gene sequence: CDR1 SGHTA, CDR2 FQGNSA. The CDR3 has 15 amino acids. The CDR3, as DNA: TGTGCCAGCAGCTTTACACAGGGGAGCTACACTGAAGCTTTCTTT. As protein: CASSFTQGSYTEAFF.

Only a few counts were recorded for this clonotype. The chain has TRBV20-1 and TRBJ2-7; D is unresolved. CDR3 length equals 10 residues. Germline CDR1 DFQATT, CDR2 SNEGSKA (reference sequence). V lost 2 bases to trimming and J lost 4 bases, with 3 bases between them. CDR3 region: CSARLYEQYF. Here the CDR3 DNA reads TGCAGTGCTAGACTGTACGAGCAGTACTTC.